These T cell receptor beta chains were read from a single sample in a study of shared clonotypes between healthy human individuals. Sequencing used immunoSEQ multiplex PCR; TCRdb keeps in-frame clones, though not all of them. The sample yields some 380,000 clones, 96% seen once. The sample was memory CD8+ T cells sorted from blood. These TCRs come from a man aged 25-40 years in good health. CDR3s include the opening cysteine and the closing phenylalanine or tryptophan. A D gene is named only where the DNA matches it firmly. The size of a clone is reported for some rows only, either as once, few or many, or as a class for expanded clones.

CDR3	DNA	D	length	J	V	size
CASRGLQETQYF	TGTGCCAGCAGGGGACTTCAAGAGACCCAGTACTTC	NA	12	TRBJ2-5	TRBV6-1	NA
CAWSKGTAGNTIYF	TGTGCCTGGAGTAAGGGGACAGCTGGAAACACCATATATTTT	TRBD1	14	TRBJ1-3	TRBV30	NA
CASSLPGANEKLFF	TGTGCCAGCAGCCTGCCTGGAGCTAATGAAAAACTGTTTTTT	NA	14	TRBJ1-4	TRBV4-2	NA
CATSGAGPQETQYF	TGTGCCACTTCGGGGGCAGGGCCTCAAGAGACCCAGTACTTC	NA	14	TRBJ2-5	TRBV18	once
CASSLNGRGYNEQFF	TGTGCCAGCAGCTTGAACGGCAGGGGCTACAATGAGCAGTTCTTC	NA	15	TRBJ2-1	TRBV5-6	NA
CASSKPQGYNEQFF	TGTGCCAGCAGCAAACCTCAGGGGTACAATGAGCAGTTCTTC	NA	14	TRBJ2-1	TRBV21-1	NA
CASSEGPDTQYF	TGTGCCAGCAGTGAAGGGCCAGATACGCAGTATTTT	NA	12	TRBJ2-3	TRBV2	few
CARRPQPPPTSGNTGELFF	TGTGCCAGAAGACCGCAACCTCCCCCGACTAGCGGAAACACCGGGGAGCTGTTTTTT	TRBD2	19	TRBJ2-2	TRBV5-3	NA
CASRMRVVGNEQFF	TGTGCCAGCAGGATGAGGGTGGTCGGCAATGAGCAGTTCTTC	NA	14	TRBJ2-1	TRBV28	once
CAWSYEDEQYF	TGTGCCTGGAGTTATGAGGACGAGCAGTACTTC	NA	11	TRBJ2-7	TRBV30	NA
CASSLFGGNQPQHF	TGTGCCAGCAGCTTGTTTGGGGGCAATCAGCCCCAGCATTTT	NA	14	TRBJ1-5	TRBV5-4	NA
CASKGEGRMNTEAFF	TGTGCCAGCAAAGGGGAGGGGAGGATGAACACTGAAGCTTTCTTT	NA	15	TRBJ1-1	TRBV27	NA
CASSDPREGIDTQYF	TGTGCCAGCAGCGACCCGCGGGAGGGCATCGATACGCAGTATTTT	TRBD2	15	TRBJ2-3	TRBV7-2	NA
CASSLARDYYTQYF	TGCGCCAGCAGCTTGGCCCGGGACTATTATACGCAGTATTTT	TRBD2	14	TRBJ2-3	TRBV5-1	NA
CASRGFGEKLFF	TGTGCCAGCAGGGGATTTGGAGAAAAACTGTTTTTT	NA	12	TRBJ1-4	TRBV6-5	NA
CASSRTGIGTEAFF	TGTGCCAGCAGCAGGACAGGGATCGGCACTGAAGCTTTCTTT	TRBD1	14	TRBJ1-1	TRBV5-8	NA
CASSFMPYNEQFF	TGTGCCAGCAGTTTTATGCCCTACAATGAGCAGTTCTTC	NA	13	TRBJ2-1	TRBV28	NA
CASSRNFNTEAFF	TGTGCTAGCAGCCGGAATTTTAACACTGAAGCTTTCTTT	NA	13	TRBJ1-1	TRBV7-7	NA
CASSPRTGSYEQYF	TGTGCCAGCTCACCGCGGACAGGGAGCTACGAGCAGTACTTC	TRBD1	14	TRBJ2-7	TRBV18	NA
CASSDGGSTYEQYF	TGTGCCAGCAGCGATGGCGGGAGCACCTACGAGCAGTACTTC	TRBD2	14	TRBJ2-7	TRBV13	NA
CASSQGVWGQPQHF	TGTGCCAGCAGCCAGGGGGTTTGGGGGCAGCCCCAGCATTTT	TRBD1	14	TRBJ1-5	TRBV11-2	NA
CASSFEGALYNEQFF	TGTGCCAGCAGCTTTGAGGGGGCCCTTTACAATGAGCAGTTCTTC	TRBD1	15	TRBJ2-1	TRBV7-9	NA
CASSLYGQGATNEKLFF	TGTGCCAGCAGTTTATATGGACAGGGGGCGACTAATGAAAAACTGTTTTTT	TRBD1	17	TRBJ1-4	TRBV28	NA
CASLETGQFYEQYF	TGTGCCAGCCTCGAAACGGGACAGTTCTACGAGCAGTACTTC	TRBD1	14	TRBJ2-7	TRBV28	NA
CASSQQGQPQHF	TGTGCCAGCAGCCAGCAGGGTCAGCCCCAGCATTTT	NA	12	TRBJ1-5	TRBV7-9	NA
CASSYSNQPQHF	TGTGCCAGTTCGTATAGCAATCAGCCCCAGCATTTT	NA	12	TRBJ1-5	TRBV2	NA
CASSLGSWPYEQYF	TGTGCCAGCAGTTTAGGCAGCTGGCCCTACGAGCAGTACTTC	NA	14	TRBJ2-7	TRBV28	NA
CASSEHPSGVPYNEQFF	TGTGCCAGCAGTGAACACCCTAGCGGGGTCCCTTACAATGAGCAGTTCTTC	TRBD2	17	TRBJ2-1	TRBV6-1	NA
CASSVGADSLAKNIQYF	TGTGCCAGCAGCGTAGGCGCGGATTCCTTAGCCAAAAACATTCAGTACTTC	NA	17	TRBJ2-4	TRBV9	NA
CASSWPGQGMIEQYF	TGTGCCAGCAGTTGGCCGGGACAGGGAATGATCGAGCAGTACTTC	TRBD1	15	TRBJ2-7	TRBV28	NA
CASSIEGFEGTEAFF	TGTGCCAGTAGTATAGAAGGTTTTGAAGGGACTGAAGCTTTCTTT	NA	15	TRBJ1-1	TRBV19	NA
CASAGTGDNEQFF	TGTGCCAGCGCCGGGACAGGGGACAATGAGCAGTTCTTC	TRBD1	13	TRBJ2-1	TRBV18	NA
CASSLSGTGGYEQYF	TGTGCCAGCAGTTTATCGGGGACAGGGGGCTACGAGCAGTACTTC	TRBD1	15	TRBJ2-7	TRBV28	NA
CASSWGIVGTYEQYF	TGTGCCAGCAGCTGGGGCATTGTTGGTACCTACGAGCAGTACTTC	NA	15	TRBJ2-7	TRBV11-2	NA
CASGGTDTQYF	TGCGCCAGCGGCGGCACAGATACGCAGTATTTT	NA	11	TRBJ2-3	TRBV5-1	NA
CASSTHGEYTEAFF	TGTGCCAGCAGCACGCACGGGGAGTACACTGAAGCTTTCTTT	NA	14	TRBJ1-1	TRBV2	NA
CASRRGSSYEQYF	TGTGCCAGCAGACGGGGGAGCTCCTACGAGCAGTACTTC	NA	13	TRBJ2-7	TRBV19	NA
CASSQVWTVAGDTDTQYF	TGTGCCAGCAGCCAAGTGTGGACAGTAGCGGGAGACACAGATACGCAGTATTTT	TRBD2	18	TRBJ2-3	TRBV4-2	NA
CAISERPRSYNEQFF	TGTGCCATCAGTGAAAGGCCTCGCTCCTACAATGAGCAGTTCTTC	NA	15	TRBJ2-1	TRBV10-3	NA
CASSSRSRGTGANVLTF	TGTGCCAGCAGCTCGCGAAGCAGGGGAACTGGGGCCAACGTCCTGACTTTC	NA	17	TRBJ2-6	TRBV7-9	NA
CASSQLGVSYEQYF	TGCGCCAGCAGTCAACTGGGAGTCTCCTACGAGCAGTACTTC	NA	14	TRBJ2-7	TRBV5-1	NA
CASSLDFVRDYTEAFF	TGTGCCAGCAGCTTAGATTTCGTCAGGGACTACACTGAAGCTTTCTTT	NA	16	TRBJ1-1	TRBV5-6	NA
CASSFRGPNTEAFF	TGTGCCAGCAGCTTTAGGGGACCGAACACTGAAGCTTTCTTT	NA	14	TRBJ1-1	TRBV5-5	NA
CASRQQGAKNIQYF	TGTGCCAGCAGACAACAGGGAGCCAAAAACATTCAGTACTTC	NA	14	TRBJ2-4	TRBV6-5	NA
CATAGNSNQPQHF	TGTGCCACCGCCGGGAATAGCAATCAGCCCCAGCATTTT	NA	13	TRBJ1-5	TRBV10-3	NA
CASTWTGIYGYTF	TGTGCCAGTACCTGGACAGGGATCTATGGCTACACCTTC	TRBD1	13	TRBJ1-2	TRBV19	NA
CASSPDNSGNTIYF	TGTGCCAGCTCTCCAGACAACTCTGGAAACACCATATATTTT	NA	14	TRBJ1-3	TRBV18	NA
CASSLGTSGSYEQYF	TGTGCCAGCAGCTTAGGGACTAGCGGCTCCTACGAGCAGTACTTC	TRBD2	15	TRBJ2-7	TRBV7-8	NA
CASSSFPAGNQPQHF	TGTGCCAGTAGTTCTTTCCCGGCCGGGAATCAGCCCCAGCATTTT	NA	15	TRBJ1-5	TRBV19	NA
CASSLVQVNTEAFF	TGTGCCAGCAGTTTGGTGCAGGTGAACACTGAAGCTTTCTTT	NA	14	TRBJ1-1	TRBV28	NA
CASRKPGQVKTGELFF	TGTGCCAGCAGAAAACCGGGACAGGTGAAAACCGGGGAGCTGTTTTTT	TRBD1	16	TRBJ2-2	TRBV28	once
CASSMRLAGPNTGELFF	TGTGCCAGTAGTATGAGGCTAGCGGGGCCGAACACCGGGGAGCTGTTTTTT	TRBD2	17	TRBJ2-2	TRBV19	NA
CASSVTNEQYF	TGTGCCAGCAGTGTAACGAACGAGCAGTACTTC	NA	11	TRBJ2-7	TRBV2	NA